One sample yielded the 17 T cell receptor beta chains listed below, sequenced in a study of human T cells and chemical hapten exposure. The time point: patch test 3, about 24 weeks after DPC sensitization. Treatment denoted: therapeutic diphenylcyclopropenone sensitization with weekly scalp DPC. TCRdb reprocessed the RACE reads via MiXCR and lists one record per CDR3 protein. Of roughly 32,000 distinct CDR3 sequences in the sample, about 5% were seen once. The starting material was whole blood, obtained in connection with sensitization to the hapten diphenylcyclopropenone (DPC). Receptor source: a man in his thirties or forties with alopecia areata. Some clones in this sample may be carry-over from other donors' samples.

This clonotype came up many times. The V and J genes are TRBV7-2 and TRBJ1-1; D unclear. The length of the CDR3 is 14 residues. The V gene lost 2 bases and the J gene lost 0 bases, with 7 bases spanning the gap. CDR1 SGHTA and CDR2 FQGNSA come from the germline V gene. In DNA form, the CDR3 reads TGTGCCAGCAGCTTAAGGACTTTGAACACTGAAGCTTTCTTT. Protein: CASSLRTLNTEAFF.

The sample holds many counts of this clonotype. The CDR3 here is CASSLRGQGSNQPQHF. DNA for the CDR3: TGTGCCAGTAGTCTACGGGGGCAGGGAAGCAATCAGCCCCAGCATTTT. This chain links TRBV19 with TRBJ1-5, with D maybe TRBD1 (6 bases). Germline values: CDR1 LNHDA, CDR2 SQIVND (reference sequence). Trimming shortened V by 5 bases and J by 1 base, and 15 bases separated the two germline ends. The CDR3 extends over 16 amino acids.

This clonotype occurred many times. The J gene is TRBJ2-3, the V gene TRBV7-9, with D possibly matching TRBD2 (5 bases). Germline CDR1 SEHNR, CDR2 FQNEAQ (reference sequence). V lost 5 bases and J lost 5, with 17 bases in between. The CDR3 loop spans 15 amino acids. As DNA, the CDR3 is TGTGCCAGCAGCCTTGCCGGGCTAGCAGGAGATACGCAGTATTTT. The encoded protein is CASSLAGLAGDTQYF.

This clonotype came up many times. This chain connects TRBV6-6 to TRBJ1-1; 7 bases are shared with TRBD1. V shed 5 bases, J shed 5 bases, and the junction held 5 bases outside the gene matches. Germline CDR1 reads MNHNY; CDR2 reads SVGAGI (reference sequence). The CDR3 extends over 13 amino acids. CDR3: CASSIGGQTEAFF. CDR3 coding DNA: TGTGCCAGCAGTATTGGGGGACAGACTGAAGCTTTCTTT.

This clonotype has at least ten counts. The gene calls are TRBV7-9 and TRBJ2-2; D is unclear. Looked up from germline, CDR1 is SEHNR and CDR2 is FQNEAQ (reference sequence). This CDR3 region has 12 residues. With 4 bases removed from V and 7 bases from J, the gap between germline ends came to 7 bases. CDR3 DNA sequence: TGTGCCAGCAGCTCAATCGACGGGGAGCTGTTTTTT. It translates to CASSSIDGELFF.

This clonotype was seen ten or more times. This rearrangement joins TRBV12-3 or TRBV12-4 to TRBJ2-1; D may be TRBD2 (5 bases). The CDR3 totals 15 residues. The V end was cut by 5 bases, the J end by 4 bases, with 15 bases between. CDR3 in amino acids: CASSPLSRTYNEQFF. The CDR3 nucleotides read TGTGCCAGCAGTCCCCTATCCCGGACTTACAATGAGCAGTTCTTC.

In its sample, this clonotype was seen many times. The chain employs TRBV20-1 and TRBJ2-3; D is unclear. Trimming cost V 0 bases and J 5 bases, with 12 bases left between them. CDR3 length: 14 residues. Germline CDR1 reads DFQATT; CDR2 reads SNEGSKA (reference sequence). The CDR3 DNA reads TGCAGTGCTAGAGATCCGGCAGTGGGAGATACGCAGTATTTT. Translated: CSARDPAVGDTQYF.

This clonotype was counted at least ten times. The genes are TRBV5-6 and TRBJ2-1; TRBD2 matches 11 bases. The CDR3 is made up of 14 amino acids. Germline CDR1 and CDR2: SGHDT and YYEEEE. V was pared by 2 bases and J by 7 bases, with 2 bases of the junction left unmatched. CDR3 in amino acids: CASSFSGRDNEQFF. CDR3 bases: TGTGCCAGCAGCTTTAGCGGGAGGGATAATGAGCAGTTCTTC.

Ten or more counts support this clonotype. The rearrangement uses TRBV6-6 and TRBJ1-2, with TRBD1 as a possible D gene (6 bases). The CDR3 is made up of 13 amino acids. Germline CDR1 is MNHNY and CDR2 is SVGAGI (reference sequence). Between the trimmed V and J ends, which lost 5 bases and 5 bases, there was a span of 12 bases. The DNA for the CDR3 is TGTGCCAGCAGTGCGGGGCAGGGGTATGGCTACACCTTC. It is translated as CASSAGQGYGYTF.

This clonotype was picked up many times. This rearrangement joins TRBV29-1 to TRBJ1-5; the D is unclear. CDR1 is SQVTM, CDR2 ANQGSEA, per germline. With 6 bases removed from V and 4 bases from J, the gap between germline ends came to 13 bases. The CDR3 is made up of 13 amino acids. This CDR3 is CSVLGQPNQPQHF. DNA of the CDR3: TGCAGCGTGCTAGGCCAGCCTAATCAGCCCCAGCATTTT.

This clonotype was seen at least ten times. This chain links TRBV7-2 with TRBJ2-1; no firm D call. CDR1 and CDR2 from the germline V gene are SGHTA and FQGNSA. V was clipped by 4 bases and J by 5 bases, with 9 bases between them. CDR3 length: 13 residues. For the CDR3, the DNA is TGTGCCAGCAGCTCCGACCTAGACAATGAGCAGTTCTTC. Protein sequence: CASSSDLDNEQFF.

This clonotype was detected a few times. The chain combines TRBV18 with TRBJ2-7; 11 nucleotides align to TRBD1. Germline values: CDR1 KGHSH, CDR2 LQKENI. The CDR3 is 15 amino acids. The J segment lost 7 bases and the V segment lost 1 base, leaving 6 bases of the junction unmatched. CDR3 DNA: TGTGCCAGCTCACCACGTGGACAGGGGGCGGGAGAGCAGTACTTC. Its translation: CASSPRGQGAGEQYF.

The CDR3 DNA reads as TGTGCCAGCAACAAAGGGACAGACGCAGATACGCAGTATTTT. Protein product: CASNKGTDADTQYF. J is TRBJ2-3 and V is TRBV6-2 or TRBV6-3, with TRBD1 matching over 7 bases. V shed 7 bases, J shed 4 bases, and the junction held 8 bases outside the gene matches. Germline V lookup: CDR1 MNHEY, CDR2 SVGEGT. CDR3 size: 14 residues.

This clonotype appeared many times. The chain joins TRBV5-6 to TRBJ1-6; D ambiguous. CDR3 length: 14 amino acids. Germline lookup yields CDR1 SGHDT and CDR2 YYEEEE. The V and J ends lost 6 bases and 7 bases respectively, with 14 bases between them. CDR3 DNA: TGTGCCAGCACCACTAAGCAGTTAAATTCACCCCTCCACTTT. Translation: CASTTKQLNSPLHF.

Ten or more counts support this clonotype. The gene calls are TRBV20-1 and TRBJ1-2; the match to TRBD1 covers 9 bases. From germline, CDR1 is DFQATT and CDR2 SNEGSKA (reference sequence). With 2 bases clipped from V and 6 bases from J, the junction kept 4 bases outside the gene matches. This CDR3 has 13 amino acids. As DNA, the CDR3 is TGCAGTGCTAGAATGGGACAGGGAGATGGCTACACCTTC. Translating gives CSARMGQGDGYTF.

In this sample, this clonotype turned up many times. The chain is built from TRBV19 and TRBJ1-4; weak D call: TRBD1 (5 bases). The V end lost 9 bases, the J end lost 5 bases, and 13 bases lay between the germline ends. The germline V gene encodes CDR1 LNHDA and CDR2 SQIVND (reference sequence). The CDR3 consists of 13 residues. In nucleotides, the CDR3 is TGTGCCAGCCCGCGGGACCTGAATGAAAAACTGTTTTTT. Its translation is CASPRDLNEKLFF.

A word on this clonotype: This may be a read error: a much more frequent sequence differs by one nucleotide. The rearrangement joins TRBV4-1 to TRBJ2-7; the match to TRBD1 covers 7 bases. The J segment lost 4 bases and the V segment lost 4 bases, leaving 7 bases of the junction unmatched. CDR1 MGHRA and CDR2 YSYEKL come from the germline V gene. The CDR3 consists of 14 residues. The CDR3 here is CASSRDPGQYEQYF. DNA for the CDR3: TGCGCCAGCAGCCGAGATCCGGGACAGTACGAGCAGTACTTC.